This T cell receptor beta chain was recovered during a study of blood T cell repertoires in COVID-19. Across the study: From T cells, B-cell-depleted T cells, or PBMCs came the material, which was cDNA or gDNA.

Methods used by the authors: Using reference gene primer amplification, nucleated cell counts were estimated. Measured with immunoSEQ multiplex PCR; TCRdb has only the in-frame clones, and not every one. The V and J calls and clone size were taken over from that table, and D and trimming were inferred from the DNA. The sample records a few hundred thousand clones, roughly 84% being singletons. Germline V gene lookup returns CDR1 MNHEY and CDR2 SVGEGT. The CDR3 contains 19 residues. Losses at the gene ends were 0 bases for V and 4 bases for J; bases not matched to a gene: 17. V usage is TRBV6-2 or TRBV6-3 and J usage is TRBJ1-2, with 7 bases aligning to TRBD1. The clonotype was recovered from a woman aged 18-29 years with acute or convalescent COVID-19. Sequences were obtained from peripheral blood. The DNA of the CDR3 is TGTGCCAGCAGTTACTCGATGGGGAACGGGGACAGCGATTCCTATGGCTACACCTTC. It translates to CASSYSMGNGDSDSYGYTF.